The present TCR beta chain was sequenced within a study of blood T cell repertoires in COVID-19. The V end was cut by 7 bases, the J end by 0 bases, with 10 bases between. Germline values: CDR1 MNHEY, CDR2 SMNVEV (reference sequence). There are 13 residues in the CDR3. This clone was detected ten times or more. How the authors handled the data: Quantification of nucleated cells was approximated via reference gene primer amplification. Produced via immunoSEQ multiplex PCR; TCRdb's table is partial and in-frame only. The V and J calls and clone size come from that table; D and trimming were worked out from the DNA. This sample has under 200,000 clones, with 79% found just once.

Specimen: peripheral blood. The gene calls are TRBV27 and TRBJ2-7; D gene ambiguous. This TCR came from a man in his fifties or sixties with active or convalescent COVID-19. The CDR3 reads CASTLRNSYEQYF. DNA of the CDR3: TGTGCCAGCACTCTGAGGAACTCCTACGAGCAGTACTTC.